This is a list of T cell receptor beta chains from one sample in a study of OX40 agonist ivuxolimab in advanced cancers. Profiling relied on immunoSEQ multiplex PCR, and the TCRdb table lists in-frame clones only, not all of them. The repertoire holds under 80,000 clones, with 85% to 90% as singletons. Specimen: CD4+ or CD8+ T cells sorted from blood, collected in a trial of the OX40 agonist ivuxolimab. The origin of the receptors is an adult with an advanced solid tumor such as melanoma, head and neck, liver or kidney cancer. The CDR3 runs from the conserved cysteine through the conserved F or W. D genes are given only for firm matches. For some rows the clone size is stated as once, few or many, or as a class when expanded; others skip it.

CDR3	DNA	J	size	D	V
CASSPTQETQYF	TGTGCCAGCAGCCCGACCCAAGAGACCCAGTACTTC	TRBJ2-5	NA	NA	TRBV9
CASRGQGLTNEKLFF	TGTGCCAGCAGGGGACAGGGTTTAACTAATGAAAAACTGTTTTTT	TRBJ1-4	NA	TRBD1	TRBV6-6
CAWSRRAGELFF	TGTGCCTGGAGTAGGAGGGCCGGGGAGCTGTTTTTT	TRBJ2-2	NA	NA	TRBV30
CASRPSGQGTRGGELFF	TGTGCCAGCAGGCCGTCGGGACAGGGCACGAGGGGCGGGGAGCTGTTTTTT	TRBJ2-2	NA	TRBD1	TRBV2
CASSEWSPGSGIEQYF	TGTGCCAGCAGTGAATGGTCCCCCGGCAGCGGGATCGAGCAGTACTTC	TRBJ2-7	NA	TRBD2	TRBV25-1
CSVEEGGGNTIYF	TGCAGCGTTGAAGAGGGTGGTGGAAACACCATATATTTT	TRBJ1-3	NA	NA	TRBV29-1
CASSFRWTSRTRNTIYF	TGTGCCAGCAGCTTTAGGTGGACCTCCCGGACAAGAAACACCATATATTTT	TRBJ1-3	NA	NA	TRBV11-2
CASIGRGGGTEAFF	TGTGCCAGCATAGGTAGGGGAGGTGGGACTGAAGCTTTCTTT	TRBJ1-1	NA	NA	TRBV6-1
CATSEWGPSYEQYF	TGTGCCACCAGCGAGTGGGGACCTTCCTACGAGCAGTACTTC	TRBJ2-7	NA	NA	TRBV15
CASSYDRTQHF	TGTGCCAGCAGTTACGATAGGACCCAGCATTTT	TRBJ1-5	NA	NA	TRBV6-5
CASSLGAGGTGELFF	TGTGCCAGCAGCTTAGGAGCGGGAGGAACCGGGGAGCTGTTTTTT	TRBJ2-2	NA	TRBD2	TRBV7-3
CASSKALRLAGGYEQFF	TGTGCCAGCAGCAAAGCGCTTAGGCTAGCGGGAGGGTATGAGCAGTTCTTC	TRBJ2-1	NA	NA	TRBV21-1
CASSTFGQTDTQYF	TGTGCCAGCAGCACATTCGGACAGACAGATACGCAGTATTTT	TRBJ2-3	NA	NA	TRBV11-3
CASSLGQGSNTEAFF	TGCGCCAGCAGCTTGGGACAGGGAAGTAACACTGAAGCTTTCTTT	TRBJ1-1	NA	TRBD1	TRBV5-1
CASSLSGPYEQYF	TGTGCCAGCAGCTTATCGGGGCCCTACGAGCAGTACTTC	TRBJ2-7	NA	NA	TRBV11-2
CASSQGGNQETQYF	TGTGCCAGCAGCCAGGGGGGTAACCAAGAGACCCAGTACTTC	TRBJ2-5	NA	NA	TRBV7-2
CASSYTGLAGVGEQFF	TGTGCCAGCAGTTACACAGGACTAGCGGGAGTGGGTGAGCAGTTCTTC	TRBJ2-1	NA	TRBD2	TRBV6-5
CASSLVQITEAFF	TGTGCCAGCAGCTTAGTACAGATTACTGAAGCTTTCTTT	TRBJ1-1	NA	NA	TRBV11-2
CSAQWFGELFF	TGCAGCGCCCAATGGTTCGGGGAGCTGTTTTTT	TRBJ2-2	NA	NA	TRBV29-1
CASSYGAARGTEAFF	TGTGCCAGCAGTTATGGGGCAGCGAGGGGGACTGAAGCTTTCTTT	TRBJ1-1	once	NA	TRBV6-5